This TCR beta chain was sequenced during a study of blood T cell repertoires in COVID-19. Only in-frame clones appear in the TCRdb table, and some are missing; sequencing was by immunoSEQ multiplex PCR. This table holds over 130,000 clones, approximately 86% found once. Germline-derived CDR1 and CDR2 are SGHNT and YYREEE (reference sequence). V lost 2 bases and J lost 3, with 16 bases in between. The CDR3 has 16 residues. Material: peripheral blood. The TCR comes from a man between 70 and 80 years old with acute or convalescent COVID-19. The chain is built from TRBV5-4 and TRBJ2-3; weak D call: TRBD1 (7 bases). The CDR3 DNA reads TGTGCCAGCAGCTTCCTCCGGGAGACAGGGACAGATACGCAGTATTTT. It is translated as CASSFLRETGTDTQYF. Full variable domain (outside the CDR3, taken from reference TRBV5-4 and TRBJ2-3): ETGVTQSPTHLIKTRGQQVTLRCSSQSGHNTVSWYQQALGQGPQFIFQYYREEENGRGNFPPRFSGLQFPNYSSELNVNALELDDSALYLCASSFLRETGTDTQYFGPGTRLTVL.